The 21 T cell receptor beta chains reported below all come from one sample, sequenced in a study of cytomegalovirus exposure and HLA in healthy donors. The PCR made use of 60 Vbeta and 13 Jbeta primers. Clones were read by immunoSEQ multiplex PCR, and TCRdb kept only the in-frame ones, dropping some. This sample carries about 200,000 clones, roughly 80% of them seen once, and the ten largest clones take approximately 3.6%. Sequencing was done on a sample of PBMCs. The receptors shown here come from a man aged 40-49 years in good health and CMV-seropositive.

The rearrangement uses TRBV7-2 and TRBJ2-5, with a tentative D call TRBD1 (6 bases). Trimming removed 1 base from V and 2 bases from J, with 11 bases in between. The CDR3 totals 15 residues. CDR1 is SGHTA and CDR2 is FQGNSA in the germline V gene. The CDR3: CASSLVWTVQETQYF. The CDR3 DNA follows: TGTGCCAGCAGCTTAGTTTGGACAGTACAAGAGACCCAGTACTTC.

J is TRBJ2-5 and V is TRBV5-4, with 7 bases matching TRBD2. V lost 1 base to trimming and J lost 5 bases; unmatched junction nucleotides: 5. The length of the CDR3 is 14 residues. Germline values: CDR1 SGHNT, CDR2 YYREEE (reference sequence). CDR3 protein: CASSLSHGGETQYF. DNA for the CDR3: TGTGCCAGCAGCTTGTCGCACGGGGGGGAGACCCAGTACTTC.

This clone was detected only a few times. The chain uses TRBV10-3 and TRBJ2-7; a possible D gene is TRBD1 (6 bases). V was shortened by 6 bases and J by 5 bases, with 14 bases between the two germline ends. The CDR3 covers 13 residues. Per germline, CDR1 ENHRY and CDR2 SYGVKD. The CDR3: CAISQIGQHEQYF. The CDR3 bases are TGTGCCATCAGCCAAATTGGACAGCACGAGCAGTACTTC.

This clone was seen a few times. The chain is built from TRBV2 and TRBJ2-4; 10 bases agree with TRBD2. The CDR3 totals 14 residues. Germline V lookup: CDR1 SNHLY, CDR2 FYNNEI. V shed 5 bases, J shed 8 bases, and the junction held 6 bases outside the gene matches. The CDR3 spells CASSPLAGYYIQYF. The DNA for the CDR3 is TGTGCCAGCAGTCCACTAGCGGGGTATTACATTCAGTACTTC.

This chain links TRBV6-1 with TRBJ2-7; 7 bases agree with TRBD1. V shed 8 bases and J 7 bases; nucleotides not matched to a gene: 8. This CDR3 contains 12 residues. The germline CDR1 and CDR2 sequences are MNHNS and SASEGT. CDR3 coding DNA: TGTGCCAGCCGGGACAGTGCGCTTGAGCAGTACTTC. Translation gives CASRDSALEQYF.

This chain links TRBV6-5 with TRBJ1-1; D unclear. The ends were cut back, 6 bases at V and 1 base at J, with 12 bases in the middle. The CDR3 loop spans 14 amino acids. The V gene's germline CDR1 is MNHEY and CDR2 SVGAGI. The DNA for the CDR3 is TGTGCCAGCAGGGCGGGGTGGGGGAACACTGAAGCTTTCTTT. It codes for CASRAGWGNTEAFF.

The chain links TRBV18 to TRBJ2-7, with a possible D match to TRBD2 (7 bases). Germline CDR1 and CDR2: KGHSH and LQKENI. The CDR3 contains 15 residues. V lost 3 bases and J 6 bases, leaving 18 bases between the germline ends. The CDR3 DNA reads as TGTGCCAGCTCACCGGGGGGGCCCCTGCGGGGCGAGCAGTACTTC. It codes for CASSPGGPLRGEQYF.

The chain uses TRBV19 and TRBJ1-1, with D possibly being TRBD1 (6 bases). Germline CDR1 reads LNHDA; CDR2 reads SQIVND (reference sequence). V lost 6 bases, J lost 1 base, and 12 bases lay in between. The CDR3 contains 14 residues. DNA of the CDR3: TGTGCCAGTAGCCAGATACAGGGGAACACTGAAGCTTTCTTT. Translation: CASSQIQGNTEAFF.

CDR3 in amino acids: CASSLSLAHSYEQYF. CDR3 bases: TGTGCCAGCAGTTTATCCCTAGCGCACTCCTACGAGCAGTACTTC. The chain joins TRBV28 to TRBJ2-7; a weak D match, TRBD2 (6 bases). This CDR3 region has 15 residues. V shed 1 base and J shed 0 bases, with 10 bases lying between them. In germline, CDR1 is MDHEN, CDR2 SYDVKM.

The chain joins TRBV5-1 to TRBJ1-1; TRBD1 agrees at 7 bases. This CDR3 region has 17 residues. Per germline, CDR1 SGHRS and CDR2 YFSETQ. After removal of 4 bases from V and 0 bases from J, the junction contained 12 bases not matched to a gene. The CDR3 DNA is TGCGCCAGCAGCCCTGGACAGGCAACTATTTTGAACACTGAAGCTTTCTTT. This sequence encodes CASSPGQATILNTEAFF.

This chain uses TRBV18 with TRBJ1-5; possibly TRBD1 for D (5 bases). The CDR3 runs 14 residues. Germline V gives CDR1 KGHSH, CDR2 LQKENI. The V end lost 2 bases, the J end lost 6 bases, and 11 bases lay between the germline ends. The CDR3 region has the DNA TGTGCCAGCTCACCATTCAGGGTAGGTCAGCCCCAGCATTTT. Protein sequence: CASSPFRVGQPQHF.

This chain joins TRBV2 and TRBJ2-1; D is undetermined. Trimming removed 3 bases at V and 6 bases at J, with 6 bases between. The CDR3 is 12 amino acids. The V gene's germline CDR1 is SNHLY and CDR2 FYNNEI. The CDR3 nucleotides read TGTGCCAGCAGTGATGATAGCAATGAGCAGTTCTTC. Translated: CASSDDSNEQFF.

A remark on this clone: Other DNA variants within this sample encode the same CDR3. The chain couples TRBV7-9 to TRBJ2-2; D call uncertain. V was pared by 5 bases and J by 5 bases, with 6 bases between. The CDR3 loop spans 12 amino acids. Germline assignment: CDR1 SEHNR and CDR2 FQNEAQ (reference sequence). CDR3 sequence reads: CASSLSTGELFF. The CDR3 DNA is TGTGCCAGCAGCCTGAGTACCGGGGAGCTGTTTTTT. Drawing the rest from reference TRBV7-9 and TRBJ2-2, the complete variable domain is DTGVSQNPRHKITKRGQNVTFRCDPISEHNRLYWYRQTLGQGPEFLTYFQNEAQLEKSRLLSDRFSAERPKGSFSTLEIQRTEQGDSAMYLCASSLSTGELFFGEGSRLTVL.

V gene TRBV6-1 combines with J gene TRBJ1-3; the D is unclear. The CDR3 sequence is 14 residues long. CDR1 and CDR2 from the germline V gene are MNHNS and SASEGT. Trimming cost V 10 bases and J 1 base, with 14 bases left between them. As DNA, the CDR3 is TGTGCCATCAAGAGGGTGGTGTCTGGAAACACCATATATTTT. It translates to CAIKRVVSGNTIYF.

This clone was seen just once. The CDR3 DNA is TGTGCCAGCAGCTCCCCCGGGAGGATAGCAGATACGCAGTATTTT. Amino acid sequence: CASSSPGRIADTQYF. The V and J genes are TRBV28 and TRBJ2-3; 7 bases are a match to TRBD2. The ends lost 6 bases at V and 4 bases at J; junction bases unmatched: 10. The CDR3 consists of 15 residues. The germline gives CDR1 MDHEN, CDR2 SYDVKM.

The chain carries TRBV5-6 and TRBJ2-7, with TRBD2 as a possible D gene (6 bases). This CDR3 is built from 13 residues. The germline V and J ends were trimmed by 2 bases and 4 bases, with 10 bases remaining between them. Germline-derived CDR1 and CDR2 are SGHDT and YYEEEE. The CDR3 here is CASSFSGTYEQYF. As DNA, the CDR3 is TGTGCCAGCAGCTTTTCCGGGACTTACGAGCAGTACTTC.

The chain recombines TRBV7-8 with TRBJ1-4, with 11 bases lining up with TRBD1. Germline V gene data show CDR1 as SGHVS and CDR2 as FQNEAQ. CDR3 length: 15 residues. J lost 8 bases, V lost 4 bases, and 6 bases had no gene match. The CDR3 here is CASSSPGQGGEKLFF. In DNA, the CDR3 is TGTGCCAGCAGCTCCCCGGGACAGGGGGGGGAAAAACTGTTTTTT.

The chain is built from TRBV21-1 and TRBJ1-1; the table's D call, TRBD1, was not checked against the DNA. TRBV21-1 is designated a pseudogene. The CDR3 spans 16 residues. The CDR3 coding sequence is TGTGCCAGCAGCAATCCAGGACAGCCTATGAACACTGAAGCTTTCTTT. As protein: CASSNPGQPMNTEAFF.

This chain connects TRBV4-1 to TRBJ2-7; TRBD2 might be the D (5 bases). Germline CDR1 is MGHRA and CDR2 is YSYEKL. CDR3 length equals 13 residues. The V end was cut by 4 bases, the J end by 2 bases, with 9 bases between. CDR3 sequence (DNA): TGCGCCAGCAGCCCCGGACTCGCCTACGAGCAGTACTTC. Translating it yields CASSPGLAYEQYF.

The gene calls are TRBV27 and TRBJ2-3; the match to TRBD2 covers 9 bases. Germline V CDR1 and CDR2: MNHEY, SMNVEV (reference sequence). The trim removed 2 bases at V and 6 bases at J, leaving 15 bases unmatched. The CDR3 is made up of 18 amino acids. The CDR3 DNA reads TGTGCCAGCAGTTTAAGGCGTTTAACAAGCGGGGGGAAGGATACGCAGTATTTT. The encoded protein is CASSLRRLTSGGKDTQYF.

The chain combines TRBV19 with TRBJ1-5, with D maybe TRBD1 (6 bases). CDR1 is LNHDA and CDR2 is SQIVND in the germline V gene (reference sequence). The CDR3 spans 14 residues. With 5 bases removed from V and 3 bases from J, the gap between germline ends came to 11 bases. The DNA for the CDR3 is TGTGCCAGTAGTCGCCAGGGGAACAATCAGCCCCAGCATTTT. This codes for CASSRQGNNQPQHF.